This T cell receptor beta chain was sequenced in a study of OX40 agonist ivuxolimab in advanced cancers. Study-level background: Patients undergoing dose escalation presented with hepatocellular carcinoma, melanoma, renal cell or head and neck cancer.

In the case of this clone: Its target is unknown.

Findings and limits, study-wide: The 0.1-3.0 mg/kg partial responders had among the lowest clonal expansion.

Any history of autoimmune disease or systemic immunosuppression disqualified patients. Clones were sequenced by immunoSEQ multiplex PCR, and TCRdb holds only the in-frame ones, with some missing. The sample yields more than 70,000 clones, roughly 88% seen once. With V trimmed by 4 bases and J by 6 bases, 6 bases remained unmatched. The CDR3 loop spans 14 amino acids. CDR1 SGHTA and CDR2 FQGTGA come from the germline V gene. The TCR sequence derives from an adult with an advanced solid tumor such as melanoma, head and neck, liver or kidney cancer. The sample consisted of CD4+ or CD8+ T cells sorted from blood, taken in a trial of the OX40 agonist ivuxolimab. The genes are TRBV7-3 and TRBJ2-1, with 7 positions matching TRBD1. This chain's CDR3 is CASSSGQPPNEQFF. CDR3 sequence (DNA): TGTGCCAGCAGCTCGGGACAGCCCCCCAATGAGCAGTTCTTC.